The clone carrying this T cell receptor beta chain was found many times. Its matching antigen is unknown. These data are taken from a study of identical twins. Overall study findings and caveats: High-abundance cord blood beta clonotypes had fewer insertions; memory repertoires showed none. Out-of-frame alpha sequences common to twins exhibited an excess of low generation probability.

Trimming pared 6 bases from V and 4 bases from J, leaving 20 bases between. Germline CDR1 is SGHKS and CDR2 is YYEKEE (reference sequence). The CDR3 is 16 amino acids. TCRdb ran MiXCR on the 5' RACE reads and lists one entry per CDR3 protein. The sample consists of 260,000 or so distinct CDR3 sequences, roughly 7.5% of them appearing once. This sample was also put to use in a study of yellow fever vaccine responses in identical twins.

The sequencing input was CD8+ T cells sorted from blood. J is TRBJ2-1 and V is TRBV5-5; D is possibly TRBD1 (5 bases). The clonotype originates from a woman younger than 30 in good health. CDR3 DNA sequence: TGTGCCAGCATTCCGACCGCAGGGTTGGCTTACAATGAGCAGTTCTTC. This codes for CASIPTAGLAYNEQFF.